Below, one T cell receptor (beta chain) is given with its context. Its antigen remains unknown. Each CDR3 protein gets one entry after TCRdb re-called the RT-PCR reads with MiXCR. The profile covers fewer than 800,000 distinct CDR3 sequences, with less than 20% appearing a single time and more than 9% taken by the ten largest. Germline values: CDR1 MNHNS, CDR2 SASEGT. The junction had 5 bases not matched to a gene; V was cut back by 2 bases and J by 7 bases. The CDR3 consists of 13 residues. The data originate from a study of response to subunit inactivated influenza vaccine. Findings and limits, study-wide: That few new T cells are recruited by each seasonal influenza vaccination was the authors' suggestion.

This receptor was taken from a man in his forties or fifties who received an inactivated influenza vaccine. This rearrangement joins TRBV6-1 to TRBJ2-7; TRBD1 matches 7 bases. The material sequenced was PBMCs from blood, taken 11 to 12 days after vaccination. This CDR3 is CASSERDSLEQYF. Here the CDR3 DNA reads TGTGCCAGCAGTGAACGGGACAGTTTGGAGCAGTACTTC.